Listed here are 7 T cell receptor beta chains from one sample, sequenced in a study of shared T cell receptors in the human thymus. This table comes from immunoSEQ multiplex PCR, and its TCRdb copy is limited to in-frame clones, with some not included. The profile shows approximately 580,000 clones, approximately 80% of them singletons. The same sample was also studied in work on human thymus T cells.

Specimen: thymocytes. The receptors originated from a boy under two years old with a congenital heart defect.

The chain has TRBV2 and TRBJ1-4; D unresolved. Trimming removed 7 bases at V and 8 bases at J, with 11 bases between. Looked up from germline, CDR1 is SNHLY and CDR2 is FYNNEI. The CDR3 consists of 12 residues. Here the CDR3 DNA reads TGTGCCAGCACGAACACGACAGAAAAACTGTTTTTT. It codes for CASTNTTEKLFF.

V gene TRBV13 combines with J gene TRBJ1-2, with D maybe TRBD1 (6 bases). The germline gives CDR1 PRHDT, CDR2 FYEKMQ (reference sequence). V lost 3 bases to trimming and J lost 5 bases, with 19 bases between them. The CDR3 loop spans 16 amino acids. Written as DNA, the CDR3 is TGTGCCAGCAGCTTTGGGGGGGCAGGGTACCGGTATGGCTACACCTTC. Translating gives CASSFGGAGYRYGYTF.

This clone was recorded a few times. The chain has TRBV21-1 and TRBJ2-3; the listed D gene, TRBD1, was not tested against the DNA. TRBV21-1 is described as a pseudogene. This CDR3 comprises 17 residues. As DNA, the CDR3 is TGTGCCAGCAGCAAAGGGTTGGGGCAGGGTCACACAGATACGCAGTATTTT. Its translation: CASSKGLGQGHTDTQYF.

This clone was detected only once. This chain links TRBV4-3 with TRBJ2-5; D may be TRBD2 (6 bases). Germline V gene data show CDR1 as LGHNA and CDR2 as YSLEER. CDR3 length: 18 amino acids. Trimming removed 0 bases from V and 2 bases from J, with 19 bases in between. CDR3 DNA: TGCGCCAGCAGCCAAGAGGGTCCGGGGGATGGGATTCAAGAGACCCAGTACTTC. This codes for CASSQEGPGDGIQETQYF.

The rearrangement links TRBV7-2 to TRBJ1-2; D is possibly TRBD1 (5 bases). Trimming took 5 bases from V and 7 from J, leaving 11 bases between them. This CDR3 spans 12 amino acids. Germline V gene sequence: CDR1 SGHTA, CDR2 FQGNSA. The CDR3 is CASSTRQFGYTF. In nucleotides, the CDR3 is TGTGCCAGCAGCACCCGACAGTTTGGCTACACCTTC.

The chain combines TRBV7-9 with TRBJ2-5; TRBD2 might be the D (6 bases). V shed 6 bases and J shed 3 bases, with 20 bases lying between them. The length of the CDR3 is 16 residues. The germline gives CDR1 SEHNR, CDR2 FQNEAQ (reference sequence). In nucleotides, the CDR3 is TGTGCCAGCAGGCAGGGACCCCCCGGGGGAGAAGAGACCCAGTACTTC. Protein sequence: CASRQGPPGGEETQYF.

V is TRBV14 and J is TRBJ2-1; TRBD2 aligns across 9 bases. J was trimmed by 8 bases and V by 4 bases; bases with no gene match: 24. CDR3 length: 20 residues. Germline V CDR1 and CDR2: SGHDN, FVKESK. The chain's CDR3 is CASSPSGRDQREADGDEQFF. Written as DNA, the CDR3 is TGTGCCAGCAGCCCCTCAGGACGTGATCAGCGGGAGGCCGACGGGGATGAGCAGTTCTTC.